This entry lists 22 T cell receptor beta chains sequenced from one sample in a study of blood T cell repertoires in COVID-19 (dated by TCRdb to the early 2020s). Library preparation used the immunoSEQ multiplex PCR assay. TCRdb took over this immuneACCESS table, retaining in-frame rearrangements with V and J assigned. Such tables are incomplete; in checked studies, under half of the missing clones stem from an unresolved V gene, and the remainder is unexplained. This sample lists about 120,000 clones; around 88% were detected once. Jointly, the top ten make up about 18% of the sample. Sequenced sample: peripheral blood. The receptor source for this set is a human donor with acute or convalescent COVID-19. The donor label of this sample is uncertain.

The chain recombines TRBV5-5 with TRBJ1-5; 7 positions match TRBD1. The CDR3 contains 13 residues. Trimming took 3 bases from V and 5 from J; bases not matched to a gene: 2. Looked up from germline, CDR1 is SGHKS and CDR2 is YYEKEE (reference sequence). This chain's CDR3 is CASSWQGDQPQHF. CDR3 in DNA: TGTGCCAGCAGCTGGCAGGGGGATCAGCCCCAGCATTTT.

The J gene is TRBJ2-1, the V gene TRBV11-3; 12 bases map to TRBD2. This CDR3 is built from 16 residues. V dropped 5 bases and J dropped 10; count of bases not matched to a gene: 12. Germline loops: CDR1 SGHNT, CDR2 YENEEA. The DNA for the CDR3 is TGTGCCAGCAGCGCAGAGGCTAGCGGGAGGGCCGAGGAGCAGTTCTTC. This codes for CASSAEASGRAEEQFF.

The sample holds many counts of this clone. The J gene is TRBJ1-2, the V gene TRBV19, with 10 bases lining up with TRBD1. The germline V gene has CDR1 LNHDA and CDR2 SQIVND (reference sequence). V trimming: 8 bases; J trimming: 2 bases; junction bases outside the gene matches: 8. The length of the CDR3 is 15 residues. This CDR3 is CASQSRDRGNYGYTF. CDR3 DNA sequence: TGTGCCAGTCAAAGCCGGGACAGGGGAAACTATGGCTACACCTTC.

The gene calls are TRBV5-1 and TRBJ1-5, with D perhaps matching TRBD1 (6 bases). The CDR3 totals 14 residues. With 2 bases removed from V and 6 bases from J, the gap between germline ends came to 12 bases. Germline loops: CDR1 SGHRS, CDR2 YFSETQ. CDR3 nucleotides: TGCGCCAGCAGCTTCTTAGGGGGTCTTCAGCCCCAGCATTTT. Its protein is CASSFLGGLQPQHF.

The chain carries TRBV2 and TRBJ2-7; no clear D gene. This CDR3 is 14 amino acids long. CDR1 is SNHLY and CDR2 is FYNNEI in the germline V gene. Trimming stripped 1 base from V and 3 bases from J, with 10 bases between. The CDR3 coding sequence is TGTGCCAGCAGTGAAGTGGCCCCTTACTACGAGCAGTACTTC. This translates into CASSEVAPYYEQYF.

This chain joins TRBV11-3 and TRBJ2-5, with TRBD1 matching over 10 bases. Per germline, CDR1 SGHNT and CDR2 YENEEA. Trimming cost V 5 bases and J 5 bases; bases outside gene matches: 11. The CDR3 is 16 residues long. CDR3 in amino acids: CASSPGQGWIGETQYF. Written as DNA, the CDR3 is TGTGCCAGCAGCCCGGGACAGGGGTGGATCGGGGAGACCCAGTACTTC.

The rearrangement uses TRBV4-3 and TRBJ1-6; 8 bases match TRBD1. Germline CDR1 is LGHNA and CDR2 is YSLEER. After removal of 3 bases from V and 7 bases from J, the junction contained 2 bases not matched to a gene. The CDR3 length is 14 residues. CDR3 DNA: TGCGCCAGCAGCCAGTGGACAGGGAATTCACCCCTCCACTTT. It encodes CASSQWTGNSPLHF.

The chain employs TRBV7-9 and TRBJ1-4; a weak D match, TRBD1 (5 bases). This CDR3 has 16 residues. The germline V gene encodes CDR1 SEHNR and CDR2 FQNEAQ (reference sequence). V was clipped by 5 bases and J by 8 bases, with 21 bases between them. CDR3: CASSPVGQGLGEKLFF. The CDR3 DNA sequence: TGTGCCAGCAGCCCCGTCGGTCAGGGCCTTGGGGAAAAACTGTTTTTT.

The chain couples TRBV5-8 to TRBJ2-7; 9 bases match TRBD1. Trimming cost V 4 bases and J 6 bases; bases outside gene matches: 11. Germline CDR1 and CDR2: SGHTS and YDEGEE. The CDR3 has 15 amino acids. For the CDR3, the DNA is TGTGCCAGCAGCCCTGGGACAGGGATGAGGGGCGAGCAGTACTTC. Protein: CASSPGTGMRGEQYF.

The gene calls are TRBV5-4 and TRBJ1-1, with 8 bases fitting TRBD1. CDR1 and CDR2 from the germline V gene are SGHNT and YYREEE (reference sequence). The V segment lost 1 base and the J segment 10 bases; nucleotides outside the gene matches: 9. The CDR3 consists of 14 residues. The CDR3 DNA reads TGTGCCAGCAGCTTGTGGGGGGCAGGGGGCGCAGCTTTCTTT. Encoded protein: CASSLWGAGGAAFF.

This clone showed up just a few times. The chain has TRBV3-1 (or the pseudogene TRBV3-2) and TRBJ2-3; TRBD2 aligns across 8 bases. In germline, CDR1 is LGHDT, CDR2 YNNKEL (reference sequence). The CDR3 has 15 residues. After removal of 4 bases from V and 3 bases from J, the junction contained 6 bases not matched to a gene. The chain's CDR3 is CASSPGGMGTDTQYF. CDR3 bases: TGTGCCAGCAGCCCGGGGGGGATGGGGACAGATACGCAGTATTTT.

About this clone itself: Other nucleotide sequences from this sample produce the same CDR3. The chain combines TRBV5-1 with TRBJ2-1, with D maybe TRBD2 (7 bases). The germline gives CDR1 SGHRS, CDR2 YFSETQ. The V end lost 0 bases, the J end lost 0 bases, and 10 bases lay between the germline ends. The CDR3 extends over 16 amino acids. The CDR3 DNA reads TGCGCCAGCAGCTTGGGCGGGGGCAGCTCCTACAATGAGCAGTTCTTC. It translates to CASSLGGGSSYNEQFF.

This chain connects TRBV7-9 to TRBJ1-6, with 8 positions matching TRBD1. V lost 4 bases to trimming and J lost 7 bases; unmatched junction nucleotides: 6. The CDR3 is made up of 15 amino acids. The germline V gene encodes CDR1 SEHNR and CDR2 FQNEAQ (reference sequence). CDR3 residues: CASSSGGTGNSPLHF. CDR3 coding DNA: TGTGCCAGCAGCTCAGGCGGGACAGGAAATTCACCCCTCCACTTT.

The chain couples TRBV7-2 to TRBJ2-1; D gene unclear. The V gene lost 5 bases and the J gene lost 8 bases, with 13 bases spanning the gap. This CDR3 has 13 residues. Germline lookup yields CDR1 SGHTA and CDR2 FQGNSA. The CDR3, as DNA: TGTGCCAGCAGCCTAGACTTGTCGGATGAGCAGTTCTTC. This translates into CASSLDLSDEQFF.

The genes are TRBV6-1 and TRBJ1-2, with 7 bases lining up with TRBD1. Trimming at V came to 3 bases and at J to 9 bases, leaving 10 bases not matched to a gene. This CDR3 is built from 14 residues. CDR1 and CDR2 (germline): MNHNS, SASEGT. CDR3 protein: CASSEFRDSDRYTF. The CDR3 DNA is TGTGCCAGCAGTGAGTTCCGGGACAGCGATCGCTACACCTTC.

The CDR3 DNA reads TGTGCCAGCAGCTTAGCTCCGGCGGGGAACTATGGCTACACCTTC. Its protein is CASSLAPAGNYGYTF. The rearrangement links TRBV11-2 to TRBJ1-2; no firm D call. Germline CDR1 SGHAT, CDR2 FQNNGV. CDR3 length: 15 amino acids. V was trimmed by 1 base and J by 2 bases, leaving 11 bases between them.

The V call is TRBV18, the J call TRBJ1-2; 7 bases line up with TRBD1. The CDR3 extends over 14 amino acids. CDR1 KGHSH and CDR2 LQKENI come from the germline V gene. Trimming cost V 2 bases and J 7 bases; bases outside gene matches: 7. The CDR3 DNA reads TGTGCCAGCTCACCAGCACAGGGGTCGATTGGCTACACCTTC. Translating gives CASSPAQGSIGYTF.

This clone was found once. This chain connects TRBV11-2 to TRBJ2-3; no reliable D call. Germline CDR1 is SGHAT and CDR2 is FQNNGV. Trimming took off 3 bases at V and 12 bases at J, with 16 bases between the two ends. The CDR3 is 13 amino acids. CDR3 sequence: CASSFESRSRQYF. DNA for the CDR3: TGTGCCAGCAGCTTCGAATCCAGGTCTCGACAGTATTTT.

CDR3 residues: CASSTVGTYGYTF. In DNA, the CDR3 is TGTGCCAGCAGCACAGTCGGGACTTATGGCTACACCTTC. The J gene is TRBJ1-2, the V gene TRBV5-4, with D possibly matching TRBD1 (5 bases). V was pared by 4 bases and J by 5 bases, with 12 bases between. CDR1 and CDR2 from the germline V gene are SGHNT and YYREEE (reference sequence). The CDR3 is made up of 13 amino acids. Based on the CDR3 plus reference TRBV5-4 and TRBJ1-2, the full variable domain is ETGVTQSPTHLIKTRGQQVTLRCSSQSGHNTVSWYQQALGQGPQFIFQYYREEENGRGNFPPRFSGLQFPNYSSELNVNALELDDSALYLCASSTVGTYGYTFGSGTRLTVV.

The V call is TRBV30, the J call TRBJ1-1; 9 positions match TRBD1. V was pared by 1 base and J by 0 bases, with 6 bases of the junction left unmatched. This CDR3 comprises 16 residues. Germline values: CDR1 GTSNPN, CDR2 SVGIG (reference sequence). CDR3 in DNA: TGTGCCTGGAGTGGCACAGGGGGCGGGTTGAACACTGAAGCTTTCTTT. Its protein is CAWSGTGGGLNTEAFF. The full variable domain, in which reference TRBV30 and TRBJ1-1 provide the parts outside the CDR3, is SQTIHQWPATLVQPVGSPLSLECTVEGTSNPNLYWYRQAAGRGLQLLFYSVGIGQISSEVPQNLSASRPQDRQFILSSKKLLLSDSGFYLCAWSGTGGGLNTEAFFGQGTRLTVV.

This chain uses TRBV5-4 with TRBJ2-7; TRBD2 agrees at 7 bases. V was clipped by 4 bases and J by 4 bases; unmatched bases: 5. The CDR3 spans 13 residues. Germline lookup yields CDR1 SGHNT and CDR2 YYREEE (reference sequence). CDR3 sequence reads: CASSPTGGYEQYF. The CDR3, as DNA: TGTGCCAGCAGCCCTACCGGGGGGTACGAGCAGTACTTC.

The rearrangement joins TRBV20-1 to TRBJ2-1, with D maybe TRBD2 (6 bases). V was shortened by 3 bases and J by 1 base, with 13 bases between the two germline ends. The CDR3 loop spans 15 amino acids. Germline values: CDR1 DFQATT, CDR2 SNEGSKA (reference sequence). The CDR3 reads CSASNAGRSYNEQFF. The CDR3, as DNA: TGCAGTGCTAGTAACGCGGGGAGGTCCTACAATGAGCAGTTCTTC.